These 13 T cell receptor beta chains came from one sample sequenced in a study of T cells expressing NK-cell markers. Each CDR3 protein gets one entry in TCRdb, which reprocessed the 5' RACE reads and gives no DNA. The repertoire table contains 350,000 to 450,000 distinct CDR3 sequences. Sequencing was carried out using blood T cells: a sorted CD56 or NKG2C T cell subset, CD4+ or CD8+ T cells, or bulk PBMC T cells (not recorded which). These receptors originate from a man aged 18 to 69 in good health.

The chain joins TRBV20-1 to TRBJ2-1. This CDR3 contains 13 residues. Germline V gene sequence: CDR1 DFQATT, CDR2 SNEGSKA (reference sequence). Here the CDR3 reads CSAVETLWDEQFF.

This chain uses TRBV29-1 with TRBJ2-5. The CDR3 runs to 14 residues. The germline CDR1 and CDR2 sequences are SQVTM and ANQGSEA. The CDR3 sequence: CSVEDPRLRTTQYF.

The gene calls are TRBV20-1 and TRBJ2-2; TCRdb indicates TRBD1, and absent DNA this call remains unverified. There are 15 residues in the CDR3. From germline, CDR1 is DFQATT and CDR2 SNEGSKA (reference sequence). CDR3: CSAKPGQGVFGELFF.

The CDR3 region is CASSLVAGSNSPLHF. The chain has TRBV5-1 and TRBJ1-6. The CDR3 runs 15 residues. CDR1 and CDR2 (germline): SGHRS, YFSETQ.

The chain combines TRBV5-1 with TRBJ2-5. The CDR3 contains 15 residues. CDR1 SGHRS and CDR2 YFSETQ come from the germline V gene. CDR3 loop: CASSLALGGPETQYF.

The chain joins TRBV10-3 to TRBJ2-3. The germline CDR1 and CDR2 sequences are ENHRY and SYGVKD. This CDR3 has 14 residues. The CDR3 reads CAISDVGLADTQYF.

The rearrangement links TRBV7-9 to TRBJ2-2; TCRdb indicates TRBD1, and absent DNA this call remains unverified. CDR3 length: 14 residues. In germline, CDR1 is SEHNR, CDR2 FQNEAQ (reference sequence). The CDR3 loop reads CASSPPPNTGELFF.

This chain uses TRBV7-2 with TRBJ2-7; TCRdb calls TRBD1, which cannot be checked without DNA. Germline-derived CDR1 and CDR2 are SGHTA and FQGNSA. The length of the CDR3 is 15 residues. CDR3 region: CASSSQGSMTYEQYF.

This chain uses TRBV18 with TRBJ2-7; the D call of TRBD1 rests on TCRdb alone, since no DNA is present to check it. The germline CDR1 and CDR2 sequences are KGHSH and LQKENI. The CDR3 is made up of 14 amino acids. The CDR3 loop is CASSSRQGDYEQYF.

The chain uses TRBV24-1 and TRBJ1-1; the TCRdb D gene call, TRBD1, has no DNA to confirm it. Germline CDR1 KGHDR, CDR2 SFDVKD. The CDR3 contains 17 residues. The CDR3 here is CATSRGQGAMANTEAFF.

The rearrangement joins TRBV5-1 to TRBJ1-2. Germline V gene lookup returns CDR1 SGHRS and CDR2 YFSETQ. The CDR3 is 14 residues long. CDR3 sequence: CASSRQSANYGYTF.

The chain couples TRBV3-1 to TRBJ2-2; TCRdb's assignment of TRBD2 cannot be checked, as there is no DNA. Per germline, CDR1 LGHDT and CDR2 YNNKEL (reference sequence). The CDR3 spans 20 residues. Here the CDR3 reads CASSQELERGGKANTGELFF.

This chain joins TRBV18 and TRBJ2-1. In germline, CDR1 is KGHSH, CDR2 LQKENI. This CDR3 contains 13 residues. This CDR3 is CASSPILGNEQFF. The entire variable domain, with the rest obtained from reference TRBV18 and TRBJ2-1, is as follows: NAGVMQNPRHLVRRRGQEARLRCSPMKGHSHVYWYRQLPEEGLKFMVYLQKENIIDESGMPKERFSAEFPKEGPSILRIQQVVRGDSAAYFCASSPILGNEQFFGPGTRLTVL.